This TCR beta chain was sequenced during a study of cytomegalovirus exposure and HLA in healthy donors. Looking at the study overall: In an earlier analysis, 90 million to 130 million unique TCR beta sequences were found from some 170 million T cells. Overall study findings and caveats: As a later analysis revealed, most CMV-associated TCR beta chains appeared HLA-restricted. When a later analysis was performed, an Asian-associated ancestry cluster reportedly had fewer N-insertions than the roughly 630-donor mean. According to the study, 150 to 200 TCR beta chains were cytomegalovirus-associated.

Primers for the PCR totalled 60 Vbeta and 13 Jbeta. Clones were sequenced by immunoSEQ multiplex PCR, and TCRdb holds only the in-frame ones, with some missing. This sample has around 130,000 clones, with approximately 80% found just once. About this clone itself: What it binds is unknown.

The CDR3 has 13 amino acids. The V gene's germline CDR1 is SGHNT and CDR2 YYREEE (reference sequence). With V trimmed by 5 bases and J by 4 bases, 3 bases remained unmatched. The source of this sequence is a woman aged 18-29 years in good health and CMV-seronegative. Input material: PBMCs. V usage is TRBV5-4 and J usage is TRBJ2-4, with 7 bases identical to TRBD1. The CDR3 here is CASSDRDKNIQYF. The CDR3 DNA follows: TGTGCCAGCAGTGACAGGGATAAAAACATTCAGTACTTC.